These T cell receptor beta chains were read from a single sample in a study of T cell responses to AZD1222 COVID-19 vaccine. Sequenced by immunoSEQ multiplex PCR; TCRdb stores in-frame clones only, minus some. The sample has roughly 100,000 clones, 89% seen once. The starting material was peripheral blood, obtained on day 0 of AZD1222 vaccination. These receptors originate from an adult in good health. Each CDR3 is given with its conserved first and last residue. Fields, in order: J gene, V gene, D gene, clone size, CDR3 protein, CDR3 DNA. The D gene is left open where the match is weak. Size is stated for part of the rows, as once, few or many counts, or as a class when the clone is expanded.

TRBJ1-4 | TRBV12-3/TRBV12-4 | - | - | CASSLSGEGKLFF | TGTGCCAGCAGTTTAAGTGGGGAGGGAAAACTGTTTTTT
TRBJ1-2 | TRBV6-2/TRBV6-3 | - | - | CASSYAENYGYTF | TGTGCCAGCAGTTACGCGGAAAACTATGGCTACACCTTC
TRBJ2-3 | TRBV4-2 | - | - | CASSQDFSKADTQYF | TGTGCCAGCAGCCAAGATTTCTCCAAGGCAGATACGCAGTATTTT
TRBJ2-3 | TRBV9 | - | - | CASSVVAGTDTQYF | TGTGCCAGCAGCGTAGTGGCAGGCACAGATACGCAGTATTTT
TRBJ1-4 | TRBV6-5 | - | - | CASSSYPLTGKKLFF | TGTGCCAGCAGTTCTTATCCCTTGACGGGAAAAAAACTGTTTTTT
TRBJ1-1 | TRBV7-3 | - | - | CASSFVHMNTEAFF | TGTGCCAGCAGCTTTGTCCATATGAACACTGAAGCTTTCTTT
TRBJ2-6 | TRBV19 | - | - | CASSIGQGTNSGANVLTF | TGTGCCAGTAGTATTGGGCAGGGAACTAACTCTGGGGCCAACGTCCTGACTTTC
TRBJ2-5 | TRBV10-3 | - | - | CAISESAEQETQYF | TGTGCCATCAGTGAGTCGGCAGAACAAGAGACCCAGTACTTC
TRBJ1-1 | TRBV6-1 | - | - | CASSDLVYTEAFF | TGTGCCAGCAGTGATCTCGTGTACACTGAAGCTTTCTTT
TRBJ1-5 | TRBV7-9 | - | - | CASSLGGSNSNQPQHF | TGTGCCAGCAGCTTAGGGGGCAGTAATAGCAATCAGCCCCAGCATTTT
TRBJ2-7 | TRBV6-5 | - | - | CASNSGVNEQYF | TGTGCCAGCAATTCAGGGGTTAACGAGCAGTACTTC
TRBJ2-7 | TRBV3-1/TRBV3-2 | - | - | CASSPQTGSRYEQYF | TGTGCCAGCAGCCCCCAGACAGGTTCCCGATACGAGCAGTACTTC
TRBJ2-2 | TRBV13 | - | once | CASSLVHGELFF | TGTGCCAGCAGCTTAGTCCACGGGGAGCTGTTTTTT
TRBJ2-3 | TRBV9 | - | - | CASSAPLRGGTSTDTQYF | TGTGCCAGCAGCGCCCCCCTGCGTGGGGGGACGAGTACAGATACGCAGTATTTT
TRBJ1-1 | TRBV6-4 | - | - | CASPSGFGDTEAFF | TGTGCCAGCCCGAGTGGGTTCGGGGACACTGAAGCTTTCTTT
TRBJ2-7 | TRBV4-2 | - | - | CASSQDRYEQYF | TGTGCCAGCAGCCAAGACAGGTACGAGCAGTACTTC
TRBJ2-7 | TRBV18 | TRBD1 | - | CASSGTGNYEQYF | TGTGCCAGCTCAGGGACAGGGAATTACGAGCAGTACTTC
TRBJ2-3 | TRBV29-1 | - | - | CSVEVWTSGGAADTQYF | TGCAGCGTTGAAGTCTGGACTAGTGGGGGGGCCGCAGATACGCAGTATTTT
TRBJ1-1 | TRBV14 | - | - | CASSQQSNTEAFF | TGTGCCAGCAGCCAACAGTCGAACACTGAAGCTTTCTTT
TRBJ2-5 | TRBV30 | TRBD2 | - | CAWSVGASGGHQETQYF | TGTGCCTGGAGTGTAGGGGCTAGCGGGGGGCACCAAGAGACCCAGTACTTC
TRBJ1-1 | TRBV30 | - | - | CAWTGHMNTEAFF | TGTGCCTGGACGGGACACATGAACACTGAAGCTTTCTTT
TRBJ2-2 | TRBV19 | TRBD2 | - | CASSIIRRTSEHTGELFF | TGTGCCAGTAGTATCATTAGACGGACTAGTGAACACACCGGGGAGCTGTTTTTT
TRBJ2-3 | TRBV3-1/TRBV3-2 | - | - | CASSRLTDTQYF | TGTGCCAGCAGCCGACTCACAGATACGCAGTATTTT
TRBJ1-4 | TRBV2 | - | once | CASSARRGEKLFF | TGTGCCAGCAGTGCCCGAAGGGGGGAAAAACTGTTTTTT
TRBJ2-7 | TRBV6-5 | - | - | CASSYDWAISYEQYF | TGTGCCAGCAGTTACGACTGGGCCATCTCCTACGAGCAGTACTTC
TRBJ1-1 | TRBV6-5 | - | - | CASSYSMSWEAFF | TGTGCCAGCAGTTACTCGATGTCCTGGGAAGCTTTCTTT
TRBJ2-7 | TRBV9 | - | - | CASSVETGEGYEQYF | TGTGCCAGCAGCGTAGAGACAGGGGAGGGCTACGAGCAGTACTTC
TRBJ2-1 | TRBV7-8 | TRBD2 | - | CASSSGPGLVGSYNEQFF | TGTGCCAGCAGCTCCGGACCGGGACTAGTAGGCTCCTACAATGAGCAGTTCTTC
TRBJ2-2 | TRBV11-3 | - | - | CASSPNPGELFF | TGTGCCAGCAGCCCAAACCCCGGGGAGCTGTTTTTT
TRBJ1-2 | TRBV5-8 | - | - | CASSLAESGHYNYGYTF | TGTGCCAGCAGCTTGGCCGAATCGGGACACTATAACTATGGCTACACCTTC
TRBJ2-1 | TRBV12-5 | TRBD2 | - | CASGLPPPTSGGSFPFRREQFF | TGTGCTAGTGGTTTGCCGCCTCCGACTAGCGGGGGGTCCTTCCCATTTCGGCGCGAGCAGTTCTTC
TRBJ2-7 | TRBV2 | - | - | CASNKGTALQYEQYF | TGTGCCAGCAACAAAGGGACTGCGCTCCAGTACGAGCAGTACTTC
TRBJ1-2 | TRBV20-1 | - | - | CSARGGGGYTF | TGCAGTGCTAGAGGTGGGGGTGGCTACACCTTC
TRBJ2-7 | TRBV4-1 | TRBD1 | - | CASSLRTGGSREQYF | TGCGCCAGCAGCCTACGGACAGGGGGATCGAGGGAGCAGTACTTC
TRBJ2-7 | TRBV15 | - | - | CATSRLTASYEQYF | TGTGCCACCAGCAGATTAACAGCCTCCTACGAGCAGTACTTC
TRBJ1-4 | TRBV30 | TRBD1 | - | CAWSGDRVTNEKLFF | TGTGCCTGGAGTGGGGACAGGGTGACTAATGAAAAACTGTTTTTT
TRBJ1-1 | TRBV5-1 | - | few | CASSYHDPNTEAFF | TGCGCCAGCAGCTACCACGATCCGAACACTGAAGCTTTCTTT